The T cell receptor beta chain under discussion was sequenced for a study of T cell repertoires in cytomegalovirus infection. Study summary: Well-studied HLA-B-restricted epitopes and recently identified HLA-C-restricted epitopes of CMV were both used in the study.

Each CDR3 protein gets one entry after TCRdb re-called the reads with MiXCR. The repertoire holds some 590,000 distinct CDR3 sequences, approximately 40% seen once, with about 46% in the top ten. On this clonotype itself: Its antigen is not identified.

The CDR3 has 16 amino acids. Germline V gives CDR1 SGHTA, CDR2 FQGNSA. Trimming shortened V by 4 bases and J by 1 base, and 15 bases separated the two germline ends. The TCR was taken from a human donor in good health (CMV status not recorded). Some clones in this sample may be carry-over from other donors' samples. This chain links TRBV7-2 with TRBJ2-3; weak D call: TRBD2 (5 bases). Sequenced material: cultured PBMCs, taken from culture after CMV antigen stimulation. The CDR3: CASSSSLSGGTDTQYF. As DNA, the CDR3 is TGTGCCAGCAGCTCCTCTCTGTCCGGGGGCACAGATACGCAGTATTTT.